This T cell receptor (beta chain) originates from a study of T cells after somatic rescue of genetic block. Here immunoSEQ multiplex PCR was the method, and the copy in TCRdb shows in-frame clones only, minus some. The table has some 68,000 clones, approximately 91% seen once. The ends were cut back, 1 base at V and 0 bases at J, with 13 bases in the middle. The CDR3 is 17 residues long. Germline CDR1 reads SGHVS; CDR2 reads FNYEAQ. This receptor was identified in a man aged 25 to 45. This chain links TRBV7-6 with TRBJ1-3; D gene ambiguous. The sequenced sample was peripheral blood mononuclear cells (PBMCs). For the CDR3, the DNA is TGTGCCAGCAGCTTAGAAGGATCACGGCGCTCTGGAAACACCATATATTTT. Translated: CASSLEGSRRSGNTIYF.